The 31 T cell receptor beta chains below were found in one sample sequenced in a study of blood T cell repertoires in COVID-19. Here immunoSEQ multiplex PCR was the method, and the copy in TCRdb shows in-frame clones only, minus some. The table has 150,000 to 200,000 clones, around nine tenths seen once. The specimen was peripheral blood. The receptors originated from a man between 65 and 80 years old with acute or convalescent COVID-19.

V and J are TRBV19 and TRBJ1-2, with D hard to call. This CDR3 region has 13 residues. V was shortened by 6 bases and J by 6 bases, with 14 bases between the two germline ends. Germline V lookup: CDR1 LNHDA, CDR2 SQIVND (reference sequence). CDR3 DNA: TGTGCCAGTAGCCAAGCGTTCCGGGATGGCTACACCTTC. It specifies CASSQAFRDGYTF.

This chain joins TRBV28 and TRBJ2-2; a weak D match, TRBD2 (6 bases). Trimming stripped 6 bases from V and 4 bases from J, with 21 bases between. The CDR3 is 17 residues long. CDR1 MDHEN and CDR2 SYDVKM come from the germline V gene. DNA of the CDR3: TGTGCCAGCAGGTCCTCGGGAGACCGCGGGGCCACCGGGGAGCTGTTTTTT. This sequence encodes CASRSSGDRGATGELFF.

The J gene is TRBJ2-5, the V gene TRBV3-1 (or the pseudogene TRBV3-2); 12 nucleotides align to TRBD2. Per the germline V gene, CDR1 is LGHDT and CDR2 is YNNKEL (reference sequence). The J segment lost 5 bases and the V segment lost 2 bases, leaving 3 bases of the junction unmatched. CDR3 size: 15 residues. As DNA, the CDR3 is TGTGCCAGCAGCCAACGGACTAGCGGGACGGAGACCCAGTACTTC. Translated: CASSQRTSGTETQYF.

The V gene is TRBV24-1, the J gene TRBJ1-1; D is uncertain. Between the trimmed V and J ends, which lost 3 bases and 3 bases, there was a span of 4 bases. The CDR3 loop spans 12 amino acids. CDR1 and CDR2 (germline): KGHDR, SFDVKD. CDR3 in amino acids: CATSDPDTEAFF. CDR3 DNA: TGTGCCACCAGTGATCCGGACACTGAAGCTTTCTTT.

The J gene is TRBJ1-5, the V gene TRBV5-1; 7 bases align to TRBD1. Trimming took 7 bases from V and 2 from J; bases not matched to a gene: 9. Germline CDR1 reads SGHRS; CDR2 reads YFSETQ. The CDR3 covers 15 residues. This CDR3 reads CASRRGPEGNQPQHF. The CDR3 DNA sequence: TGCGCCAGCCGTAGGGGGCCTGAGGGCAATCAGCCCCAGCATTTT.

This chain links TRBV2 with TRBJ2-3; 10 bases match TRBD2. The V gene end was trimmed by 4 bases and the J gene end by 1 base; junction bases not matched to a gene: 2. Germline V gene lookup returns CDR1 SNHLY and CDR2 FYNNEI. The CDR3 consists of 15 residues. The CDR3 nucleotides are TGTGCCAGCAGTGCCGGGACTAGCGGCACAGATACGCAGTATTTT. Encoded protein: CASSAGTSGTDTQYF.

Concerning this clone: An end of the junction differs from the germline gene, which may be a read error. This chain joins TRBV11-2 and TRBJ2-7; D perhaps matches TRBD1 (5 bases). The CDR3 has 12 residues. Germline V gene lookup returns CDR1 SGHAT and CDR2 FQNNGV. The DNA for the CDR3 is TGTACCAGTTCAGGGTACTCCTACGAGCAGTACTTC. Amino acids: CTSSGYSYEQYF.

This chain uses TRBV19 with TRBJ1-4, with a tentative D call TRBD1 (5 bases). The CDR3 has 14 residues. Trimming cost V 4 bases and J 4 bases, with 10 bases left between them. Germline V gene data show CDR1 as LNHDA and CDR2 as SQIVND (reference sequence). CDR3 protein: CASSTGVFNEKLFF. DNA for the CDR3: TGTGCCAGTAGTACGGGGGTTTTTAATGAAAAACTGTTTTTT.

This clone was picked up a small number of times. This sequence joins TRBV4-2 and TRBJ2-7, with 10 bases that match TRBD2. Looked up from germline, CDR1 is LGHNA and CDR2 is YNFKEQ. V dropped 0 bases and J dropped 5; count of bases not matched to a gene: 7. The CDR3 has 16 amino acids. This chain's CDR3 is CASSQDLASGSHEQYF. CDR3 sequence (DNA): TGTGCCAGCAGCCAAGATCTGGCTAGCGGGAGCCACGAGCAGTACTTC.

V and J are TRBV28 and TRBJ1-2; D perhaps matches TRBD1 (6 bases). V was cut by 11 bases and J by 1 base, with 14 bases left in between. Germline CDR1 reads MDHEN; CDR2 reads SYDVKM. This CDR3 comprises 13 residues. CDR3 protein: CAVWTEINYGYTF. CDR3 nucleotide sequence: TGTGCCGTGTGGACAGAAATTAACTATGGCTACACCTTC.

The CDR3 DNA is TGTGCCAGCAGCCAGGGACTAGCCGGAGAGACCCAGTACTTC. Its protein is CASSQGLAGETQYF. This chain joins TRBV5-4 and TRBJ2-5, with TRBD2 matching over 9 bases. From germline, CDR1 is SGHNT and CDR2 YYREEE (reference sequence). CDR3 length: 14 residues. Trimming took 4 bases from V and 4 from J; bases not matched to a gene: 5.

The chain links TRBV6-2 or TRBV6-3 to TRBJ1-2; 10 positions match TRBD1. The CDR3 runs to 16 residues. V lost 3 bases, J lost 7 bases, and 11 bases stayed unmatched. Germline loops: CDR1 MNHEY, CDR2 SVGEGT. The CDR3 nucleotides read TGTGCCAGCAGTTATGGCGGGACAGGGGATCTTCTTGGCTACACCTTC. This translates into CASSYGGTGDLLGYTF.

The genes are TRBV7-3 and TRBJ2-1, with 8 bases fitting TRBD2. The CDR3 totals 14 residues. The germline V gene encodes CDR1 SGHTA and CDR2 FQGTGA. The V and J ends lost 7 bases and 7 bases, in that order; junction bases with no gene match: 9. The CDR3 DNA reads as TGTGCCAGCACCCCGACGGGAGGGGCGAATGAGCAGTTCTTC. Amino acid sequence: CASTPTGGANEQFF.

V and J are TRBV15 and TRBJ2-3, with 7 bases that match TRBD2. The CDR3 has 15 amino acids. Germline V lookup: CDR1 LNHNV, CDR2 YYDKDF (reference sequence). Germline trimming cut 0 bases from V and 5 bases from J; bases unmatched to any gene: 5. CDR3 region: CATSRDLGGIDTQYF. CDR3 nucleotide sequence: TGTGCCACCAGCAGAGATCTGGGGGGGATAGATACGCAGTATTTT.

Written as DNA, the CDR3 is TGCGCCAGCAGCCCCGGAGTGGTCTCCAATTCACCCCTCCACTTT. It encodes CASSPGVVSNSPLHF. The chain recombines TRBV4-1 with TRBJ1-6; D is undetermined. The CDR3 runs 15 residues. Germline CDR1 MGHRA, CDR2 YSYEKL. Trimming pared 4 bases from V and 7 bases from J, leaving 14 bases between.

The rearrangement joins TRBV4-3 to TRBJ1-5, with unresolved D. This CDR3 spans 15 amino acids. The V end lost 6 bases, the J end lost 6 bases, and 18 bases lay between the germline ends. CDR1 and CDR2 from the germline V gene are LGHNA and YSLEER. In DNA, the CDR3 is TGCGCCAGCAGAAGGCGTCGGAGGGTGGGTCAGCCCCAGCATTTT. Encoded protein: CASRRRRRVGQPQHF.

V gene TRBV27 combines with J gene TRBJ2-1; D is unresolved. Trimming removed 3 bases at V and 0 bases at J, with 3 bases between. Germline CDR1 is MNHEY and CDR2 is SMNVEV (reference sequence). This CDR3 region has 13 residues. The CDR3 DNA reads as TGTGCCAGCAGTTTTCTCTCCTACAATGAGCAGTTCTTC. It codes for CASSFLSYNEQFF.

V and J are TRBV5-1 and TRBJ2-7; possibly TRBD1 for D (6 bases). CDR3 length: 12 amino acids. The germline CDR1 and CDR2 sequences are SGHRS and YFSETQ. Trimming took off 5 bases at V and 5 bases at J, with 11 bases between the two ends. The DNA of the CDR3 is TGCGCCAGCAGTTCGGACAGACACGAGCAGTACTTC. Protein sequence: CASSSDRHEQYF.

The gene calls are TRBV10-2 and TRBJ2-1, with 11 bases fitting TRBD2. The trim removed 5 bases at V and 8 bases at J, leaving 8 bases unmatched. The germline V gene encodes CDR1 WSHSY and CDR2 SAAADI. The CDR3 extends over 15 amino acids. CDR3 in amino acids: CASSTLAGGRDEQFF. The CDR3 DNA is TGCGCCAGCAGTACTCTAGCGGGGGGACGGGATGAGCAGTTCTTC.

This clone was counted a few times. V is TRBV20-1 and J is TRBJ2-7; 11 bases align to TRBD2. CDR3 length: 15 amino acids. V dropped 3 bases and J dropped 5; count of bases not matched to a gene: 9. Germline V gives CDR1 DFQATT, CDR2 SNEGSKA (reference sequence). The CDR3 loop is CSASGIAGGPHEQYF. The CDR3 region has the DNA TGCAGTGCTAGTGGTATAGCGGGAGGGCCCCACGAGCAGTACTTC.

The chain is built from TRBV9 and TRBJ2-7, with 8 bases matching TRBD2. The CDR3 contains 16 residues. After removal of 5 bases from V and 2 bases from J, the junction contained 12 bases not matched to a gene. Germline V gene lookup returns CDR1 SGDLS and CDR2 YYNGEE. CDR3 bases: TGTGCCAGCAGTGCTGGAGGGGGAGCGGGAGCCTACGAGCAGTACTTC. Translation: CASSAGGGAGAYEQYF. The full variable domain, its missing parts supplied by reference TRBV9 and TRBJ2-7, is DSGVTQTPKHLITATGQRVTLRCSPRSGDLSVYWYQQSLDQGLQFLIQYYNGEERAKGNILERFSAQQFPDLHSELNLSSLELGDSALYFCASSAGGGAGAYEQYFGPGTRLTVT.

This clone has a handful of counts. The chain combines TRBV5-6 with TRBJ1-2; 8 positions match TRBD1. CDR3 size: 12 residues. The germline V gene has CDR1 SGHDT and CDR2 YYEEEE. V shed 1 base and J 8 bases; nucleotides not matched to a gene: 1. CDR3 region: CASSLYRGGYTF. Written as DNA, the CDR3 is TGTGCCAGCAGCTTGTACAGGGGGGGCTACACCTTC. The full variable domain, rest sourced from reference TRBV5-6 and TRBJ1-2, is DAGVTQSPTHLIKTRGQQVTLRCSPKSGHDTVSWYQQALGQGPQFIFQYYEEEERQRGNFPDRFSGHQFPNYSSELNVNALLLGDSALYLCASSLYRGGYTFGSGTRLTVV.

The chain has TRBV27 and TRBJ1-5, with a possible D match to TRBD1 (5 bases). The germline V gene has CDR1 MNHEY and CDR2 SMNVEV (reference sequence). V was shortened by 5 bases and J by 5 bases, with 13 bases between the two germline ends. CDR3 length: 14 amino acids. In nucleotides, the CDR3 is TGTGCCAGCAGTCTACAGGATCTATATCAGCCCCAGCATTTT. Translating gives CASSLQDLYQPQHF.

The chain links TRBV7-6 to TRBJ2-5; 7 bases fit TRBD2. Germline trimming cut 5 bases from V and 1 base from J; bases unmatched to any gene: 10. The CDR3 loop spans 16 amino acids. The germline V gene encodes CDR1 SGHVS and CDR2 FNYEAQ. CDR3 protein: CASSLVGGFLQETQYF. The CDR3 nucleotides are TGTGCCAGCAGCCTAGTCGGGGGGTTCCTCCAAGAGACCCAGTACTTC.

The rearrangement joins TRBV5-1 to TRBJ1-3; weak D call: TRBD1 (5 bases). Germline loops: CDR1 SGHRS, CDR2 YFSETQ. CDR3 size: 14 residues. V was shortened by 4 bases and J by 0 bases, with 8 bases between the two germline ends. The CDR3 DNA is TGCGCCAGCAGCCAGACAGCCTCTGGAAACACCATATATTTT. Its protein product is CASSQTASGNTIYF.

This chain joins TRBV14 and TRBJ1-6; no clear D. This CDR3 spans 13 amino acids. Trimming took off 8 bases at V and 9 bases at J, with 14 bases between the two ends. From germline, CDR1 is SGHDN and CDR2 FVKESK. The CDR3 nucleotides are TGTGCCAGCGCACTCGTCGGAGGTTCACCCCTCCACTTT. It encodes CASALVGGSPLHF.

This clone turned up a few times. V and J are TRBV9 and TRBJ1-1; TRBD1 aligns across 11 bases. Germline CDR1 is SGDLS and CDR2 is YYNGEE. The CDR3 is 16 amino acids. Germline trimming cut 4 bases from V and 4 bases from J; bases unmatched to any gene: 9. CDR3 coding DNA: TGTGCCAGCAGCCGGGACAGGGGGACGTCGGGCACTGAAGCTTTCTTT. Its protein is CASSRDRGTSGTEAFF.

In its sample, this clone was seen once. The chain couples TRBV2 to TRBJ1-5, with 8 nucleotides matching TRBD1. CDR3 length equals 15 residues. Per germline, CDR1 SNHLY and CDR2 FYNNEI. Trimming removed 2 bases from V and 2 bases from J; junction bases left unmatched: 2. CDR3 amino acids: CASSEQGAGNQPQHF. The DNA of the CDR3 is TGTGCCAGCAGTGAACAGGGGGCCGGCAATCAGCCCCAGCATTTT.

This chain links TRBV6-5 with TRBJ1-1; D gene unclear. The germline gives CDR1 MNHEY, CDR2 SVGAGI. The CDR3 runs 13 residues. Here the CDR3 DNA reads TGTGCTACCAGGAGGGTAGGTAACACTGAAGCTTTCTTT. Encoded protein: CATRRVGNTEAFF.

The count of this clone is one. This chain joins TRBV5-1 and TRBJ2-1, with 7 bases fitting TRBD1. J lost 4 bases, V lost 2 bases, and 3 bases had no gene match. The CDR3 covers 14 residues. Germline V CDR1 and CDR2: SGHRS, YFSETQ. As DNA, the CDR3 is TGCGCCAGCAGCTTCCGGGACAGTTACAATGAGCAGTTCTTC. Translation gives CASSFRDSYNEQFF.

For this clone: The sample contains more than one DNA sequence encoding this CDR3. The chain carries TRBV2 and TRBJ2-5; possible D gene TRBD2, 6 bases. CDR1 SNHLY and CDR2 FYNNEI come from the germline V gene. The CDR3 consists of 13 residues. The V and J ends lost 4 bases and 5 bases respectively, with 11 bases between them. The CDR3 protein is CASSGGVGETQYF. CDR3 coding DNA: TGTGCCAGCAGTGGGGGGGTAGGGGAGACCCAGTACTTC.